The 18 T cell receptor beta chains presented below share a single source sample, sequenced in a study of human versus mouse CDR3 diversity and MHC coevolution. Data came from immunoSEQ multiplex PCR; TCRdb stores just in-frame clones and leaves some out. The sample holds 45,000 to 75,000 clones, over 90% seen once. The specimen was naive CD4+ T cells from blood. Sample subset: CD45RO-negative CD62L-positive naive CD4 T cells. The receptors shown here come from a person in their sixties in good health.

This chain connects TRBV6-6 to TRBJ2-4; 7 nucleotides agree with TRBD1. V shed 2 bases and J 0 bases; nucleotides not matched to a gene: 4. CDR1 is MNHNY and CDR2 is SVGAGI in the germline V gene (reference sequence). There are 16 residues in the CDR3. The CDR3, as DNA: TGTGCCAGCAGTTACGGGACAGCCCTAGCCAAAAACATTCAGTACTTC. Amino acids: CASSYGTALAKNIQYF.

Turning to this clone: In the same sample, other DNA sequences code for this CDR3. The V gene is TRBV29-1, the J gene TRBJ2-5; TRBD2 agrees at 9 bases. Germline lookup yields CDR1 SQVTM and CDR2 ANQGSEA. V lost 8 bases to trimming and J lost 3 bases; unmatched junction nucleotides: 19. CDR3 length: 17 residues. DNA of the CDR3: TGCAGCTTCTCGGGGCTAGCGGGAAATCCGGGGGAAGAGACCCAGTACTTC. Amino acids: CSFSGLAGNPGEETQYF.

The rearrangement links TRBV9 to TRBJ1-4; D remains unclear. Trimming took 0 bases from V and 0 from J, leaving 9 bases between them. The CDR3 runs 16 residues. Germline CDR1 reads SGDLS; CDR2 reads YYNGEE. The CDR3: CASSVGAAATNEKLFF. In DNA, the CDR3 is TGTGCCAGCAGCGTAGGGGCCGCCGCAACTAATGAAAAACTGTTTTTT.

The V gene is TRBV6-1, the J gene TRBJ2-7; D possibly corresponds to TRBD1 (8 bases). The germline CDR1 and CDR2 sequences are MNHNS and SASEGT. V lost 6 bases to trimming and J lost 9 bases, with 21 bases between them. The CDR3 runs to 14 residues. CDR3 in amino acids: CASRETGGDFGQYF. In nucleotides, the CDR3 is TGTGCCAGCAGAGAAACAGGGGGGGACTTCGGGCAGTACTTC.

This chain joins TRBV29-1 and TRBJ2-3; no reliable D call. CDR3 size: 11 residues. The V and J ends lost 5 bases and 2 bases respectively, with 5 bases between them. Looked up from germline, CDR1 is SQVTM and CDR2 is ANQGSEA. This CDR3 is CSVSVTDTQYF. DNA for the CDR3: TGCAGCGTTAGCGTCACAGATACGCAGTATTTT.

The chain carries TRBV6-5 and TRBJ1-2; 9 nucleotides agree with TRBD1. This CDR3 contains 13 residues. The trim removed 4 bases at V and 9 bases at J, leaving 6 bases unmatched. Germline lookup yields CDR1 MNHEY and CDR2 SVGAGI. The CDR3 is CASSSGTGSRYTF. CDR3 nucleotides: TGTGCCAGCAGTTCCGGGACAGGGTCACGCTACACCTTC.

This clone is a singleton in its sample. The chain carries TRBV19 and TRBJ1-1; 8 nucleotides line up with TRBD1. The germline V gene encodes CDR1 LNHDA and CDR2 SQIVND (reference sequence). V shed 3 bases and J 4 bases; nucleotides not matched to a gene: 16. The CDR3 covers 18 residues. The CDR3 DNA sequence: TGTGCCAGTAGTATCGCCGAATATGCAGGGGGCGCGGGCACTGAAGCTTTCTTT. Its translation is CASSIAEYAGGAGTEAFF.

V and J are TRBV19 and TRBJ2-3; maybe TRBD1 (6 bases). V dropped 4 bases and J dropped 2 bases, with 10 bases sitting between them. Per the germline V gene, CDR1 is LNHDA and CDR2 is SQIVND (reference sequence). This CDR3 spans 14 amino acids. The DNA of the CDR3 is TGTGCCAGTAGTACCACGGGACACACAGATACGCAGTATTTT. Protein: CASSTTGHTDTQYF.

This clone was detected only a few times. This chain joins TRBV6-4 and TRBJ1-1; no reliable D call. This CDR3 has 18 amino acids. Looked up from germline, CDR1 is MRHNA and CDR2 is SNTAGT. Trimming shortened V by 8 bases and J by 0 bases, and 25 bases separated the two germline ends. CDR3 DNA: TGTGCCAGCTTAGCCCGCTTCACACGAGAATTAATGAACACTGAAGCTTTCTTT. Its protein is CASLARFTRELMNTEAFF.

CDR3 region: CASSAWTLGSETQYF. The CDR3 nucleotides are TGTGCCAGCAGCGCCTGGACTTTGGGGTCAGAGACCCAGTACTTC. V gene TRBV5-4 combines with J gene TRBJ2-5, with D possibly TRBD2 on 5 matching bases. Trimming stripped 4 bases from V and 4 bases from J, with 17 bases between. The CDR3 covers 15 residues. Germline CDR1 and CDR2: SGHNT and YYREEE (reference sequence).

The rearrangement uses TRBV7-9 and TRBJ2-6; 10 positions match TRBD1. J lost 0 bases, V lost 2 bases, and 7 bases had no gene match. Germline V CDR1 and CDR2: SEHNR, FQNEAQ (reference sequence). CDR3 length: 19 residues. The CDR3 coding sequence is TGTGCCAGCAGCTTATATTTGGACAGGGGGGCCTCTGGGGCCAACGTCCTGACTTTC. Translated, it gives CASSLYLDRGASGANVLTF. The variable domain in full, completed from reference TRBV7-9 and TRBJ2-6, reads DTGVSQNPRHKITKRGQNVTFRCDPISEHNRLYWYRQTLGQGPEFLTYFQNEAQLEKSRLLSDRFSAERPKGSFSTLEIQRTEQGDSAMYLCASSLYLDRGASGANVLTFGAGSRLTVL.

The chain is built from TRBV5-1 and TRBJ1-1, with D unclear. This CDR3 is built from 13 residues. Trimming shortened V by 2 bases and J by 1 base, and 6 bases separated the two germline ends. Germline CDR1 is SGHRS and CDR2 is YFSETQ. DNA for the CDR3: TGCGCCAGCAGCTTCAGTGGGAACACTGAAGCTTTCTTT. It yields the protein CASSFSGNTEAFF.

V gene TRBV11-1 combines with J gene TRBJ2-6; 12 nucleotides align to TRBD1. This CDR3 is 17 amino acids long. After removal of 4 bases from V and 4 bases from J, the junction contained 5 bases not matched to a gene. The germline gives CDR1 SGHAT, CDR2 FQDESV (reference sequence). CDR3 loop: CASSSGQGARGANVLTF. CDR3 in DNA: TGTGCCAGCAGCTCGGGACAGGGGGCGCGAGGGGCCAACGTCCTGACTTTC.

CDR3 coding DNA: TGTGCCAGCTCCCTTGGGGCAGGGGCTGGGGCCAACGTCCTGACTTTC. Amino acids: CASSLGAGAGANVLTF. V and J are TRBV27 and TRBJ2-6, with D possibly matching TRBD1 (6 bases). The CDR3 runs to 16 residues. CDR1 and CDR2 (germline): MNHEY, SMNVEV (reference sequence). V lost 8 bases to trimming and J lost 2 bases, with 16 bases between them.

V is TRBV14 and J is TRBJ1-1, with D possibly being TRBD1 (6 bases). Looked up from germline, CDR1 is SGHDN and CDR2 is FVKESK. The CDR3 contains 11 residues. The V end lost 3 bases, the J end lost 7 bases, and 6 bases lay between the germline ends. The CDR3 DNA follows: TGTGCCAGCAGCCACAGGGGTGAAGCTTTCTTT. It encodes CASSHRGEAFF. Drawing the rest from reference TRBV14 and TRBJ1-1, the complete variable domain is EAGVTQFPSHSVIEKGQTVTLRCDPISGHDNLYWYRRVMGKEIKFLLHFVKESKQDESGMPNNRFLAERTGGTYSTLKVQPAELEDSGVYFCASSHRGEAFFGQGTRLTVV.

This chain connects TRBV7-2 to TRBJ2-5; a possible D gene is TRBD1 (5 bases). Germline CDR1 is SGHTA and CDR2 is FQGNSA. The length of the CDR3 is 13 residues. The V end lost 2 bases, the J end lost 2 bases, and 6 bases lay between the germline ends. The CDR3 sequence: CASSLRGQETQYF. In DNA form, the CDR3 reads TGTGCCAGCAGCTTAAGGGGACAAGAGACCCAGTACTTC.

The rearrangement links TRBV30 to TRBJ2-1; 12 nucleotides agree with TRBD1. The germline V gene has CDR1 GTSNPN and CDR2 SVGIG (reference sequence). There are 14 residues in the CDR3. V was pared by 4 bases and J by 8 bases, with 6 bases of the junction left unmatched. CDR3 nucleotides: TGTGCCTGGAAGTCCGGGACAGGGGGCGATGAGCAGTTCTTC. Translated: CAWKSGTGGDEQFF.

This clone is categorized as medium-sized. The chain is built from TRBV6-4 and TRBJ2-1, with a possible D match to TRBD2 (5 bases). The germline V gene has CDR1 MRHNA and CDR2 SNTAGT. V lost 4 bases to trimming and J lost 2 bases, with 12 bases between them. The CDR3 covers 15 residues. CDR3 sequence: CASSASAEPYNEQFF. The CDR3 coding sequence is TGTGCCAGCAGTGCTTCAGCGGAACCCTACAATGAGCAGTTCTTC.